The 11 T cell receptor beta chains presented below share a single source sample, sequenced in a study of cytotoxic CD8 clonotypes in ibrutinib-treated CLL. Generated by immunoSEQ multiplex PCR, the TCRdb table keeps only in-frame clones and is missing some. The data contain tens of thousands of clones, roughly 50% of them singletons. Sequenced material: PBMCs, taken after 24 months of ibrutinib treatment. Receptors originate from a human donor with chronic lymphocytic leukemia.

The chain's CDR3 is CASGKGPPGWAQYF. The DNA of the CDR3 is TGTGCCAGCGGGAAGGGGCCACCCGGATGGGCCCAGTACTTC. The chain is built from TRBV11-2 and TRBJ2-5, with a possible D match to TRBD1 (5 bases). Germline CDR1 is SGHAT and CDR2 is FQNNGV. CDR3 size: 14 residues. Trimming pared 8 bases from V and 9 bases from J, leaving 22 bases between.

The chain carries TRBV7-9 and TRBJ1-4; no reliable D call. The CDR3 is 15 amino acids. The germline V gene has CDR1 SEHNR and CDR2 FQNEAQ (reference sequence). V lost 2 bases and J lost 0, with 7 bases in between. The CDR3 loop is CASSLFPATNEKLFF. The CDR3 region has the DNA TGTGCCAGCAGCTTATTCCCTGCAACTAATGAAAAACTGTTTTTT.

In its sample, this clone was seen once. This chain connects TRBV2 to TRBJ2-7; D is undetermined. The CDR3 loop spans 14 amino acids. CDR1 is SNHLY and CDR2 is FYNNEI in the germline V gene. The V gene lost 2 bases and the J gene lost 0 bases, with 8 bases spanning the gap. CDR3 sequence: CASSEWGTSYEQYV. The CDR3, as DNA: TGTGCCAGCAGTGAATGGGGTACCTCCTACGAGCAGTACGTC.

This chain uses TRBV27 with TRBJ2-7; 13 bases align to TRBD2. V gave up 4 bases and J gave up 2 bases; unmatched junction bases: 8. From germline, CDR1 is MNHEY and CDR2 SMNVEV (reference sequence). This CDR3 region has 17 residues. CDR3 sequence: CASSSRPGLAGTYEQYF. Here the CDR3 DNA reads TGTGCCAGCAGTTCCCGACCGGGACTAGCGGGGACCTACGAGCAGTACTTC.

The rearrangement links TRBV27 to TRBJ1-2; D may be TRBD1 (6 bases). CDR3 length equals 14 residues. Germline assignment: CDR1 MNHEY and CDR2 SMNVEV (reference sequence). The V and J ends lost 6 bases and 8 bases respectively, with 19 bases between them. DNA for the CDR3: TGTGCCAGCAGAGGGGGAGGGGGGGCAGGAGGCTACACCTTC. This encodes CASRGGGGAGGYTF.

The genes are TRBV27 and TRBJ2-1, with TRBD2 matching 9 bases. This CDR3 spans 17 amino acids. Trimming cost V 3 bases and J 4 bases; bases outside gene matches: 10. Per the germline V gene, CDR1 is MNHEY and CDR2 is SMNVEV (reference sequence). CDR3 residues: CASSFDPPSGIYNEQFF. CDR3 in DNA: TGTGCCAGCAGTTTTGACCCGCCTAGCGGGATATACAATGAGCAGTTCTTC.

This clone was seen repeatedly, ten times or more. J is TRBJ2-3 and V is TRBV5-5; D unclear. Trimming left V 1 base short and J 2 bases short, with 14 bases between. Germline CDR1 is SGHKS and CDR2 is YYEKEE (reference sequence). The CDR3 consists of 16 residues. The CDR3 coding sequence is TGTGCCAGCAGCTTGACATGGCAATACAACACAGATACGCAGTATTTT. The encoded protein is CASSLTWQYNTDTQYF.

The chain couples TRBV6-5 to TRBJ1-5; 7 positions agree with TRBD1. The V and J ends lost 6 bases and 0 bases, in that order; junction bases with no gene match: 5. Germline CDR1 reads MNHEY; CDR2 reads SVGAGI. The CDR3 runs to 15 residues. This chain's CDR3 is CASSIRDSSNQPQHF. CDR3 coding DNA: TGTGCCAGCAGCATCCGGGACAGTAGCAATCAGCCCCAGCATTTT.

The rearrangement uses TRBV28 and TRBJ1-2; D gene unclear. Trimming shortened V by 7 bases and J by 7 bases, and 16 bases separated the two germline ends. The length of the CDR3 is 13 residues. Germline-derived CDR1 and CDR2 are MDHEN and SYDVKM. Written as DNA, the CDR3 is TGTGCCAGCAAGACGAACCGCCAAGGTGGCTACACCTTC. Amino acid sequence: CASKTNRQGGYTF.

This clone was picked up a small number of times. The genes are TRBV5-1 and TRBJ1-2; a weak D match, TRBD1 (6 bases). Trimming shortened V by 3 bases and J by 3 bases, and 9 bases separated the two germline ends. Germline V gives CDR1 SGHRS, CDR2 YFSETQ. This CDR3 region has 13 residues. CDR3 loop: CASSYDRHYGYTF. CDR3 in DNA: TGCGCCAGCAGCTACGACAGGCACTATGGCTACACCTTC.

This clone was seen a few times. The chain links TRBV23-1 to TRBJ2-1; maybe TRBD1 (6 bases). TRBV23-1 counts as an open reading frame of uncertain function. This CDR3 contains 18 residues. Deletions cut 0 bases from V and 8 bases from J, with 23 bases between. CDR3 sequence: CASSQSGGASGGRYEQFF. The CDR3 region has the DNA TGCGCCAGCAGTCAATCTGGGGGCGCTAGTGGTGGGCGCTATGAGCAGTTCTTC.